This record looks at one T cell receptor (beta chain) sequence and its context. Antigen: not known. Trimming at V came to 5 bases and at J to 6 bases, leaving 7 bases not matched to a gene. The CDR3 length is 15 residues. Germline CDR1 reads SGHAT; CDR2 reads FQNNGV. The entry originates in a study of cytomegalovirus exposure and HLA in healthy donors. Primers for the PCR totalled 60 Vbeta and 13 Jbeta. The data were produced by immunoSEQ multiplex PCR, yet TCRdb's version contains in-frame clones alone and is incomplete. The sample lists 180,000 or so clones; 76% were seen once. Study observations and caveats: Available immune exposure information covered CMV serostatus only.

Material: PBMCs. The V call is TRBV11-2, the J call TRBJ2-2; 9 bases match TRBD1. The TCR was taken from a woman in her thirties in good health and CMV-seropositive. The CDR3 region is CASSPRDRAPGELFF. The CDR3 DNA reads TGTGCCAGCAGCCCCCGGGACAGGGCCCCCGGGGAGCTGTTTTTT.